Listed here are 2 T cell receptor beta chains from one sample, sequenced in a study of T cell repertoires in cytomegalovirus infection. The antigens of these receptors remain unknown. From the reads, TCRdb called clonotypes with MiXCR, one entry per CDR3 protein. The data show tens of thousands of distinct CDR3 sequences, around 21% seen once. The source material was CD8+ T cells from cultured PBMCs, sampled from culture after CMV antigen stimulation. The receptors were gathered from a human donor in good health (CMV status not recorded). Some clones in this sample may be carry-over from other donors' samples.

This clonotype was detected only a few times. CDR3 coding DNA: TGCGCCAGCAGCCAAGATCTTACACAGTTCTCGGGTGGCTACACCTTC. Its translation is CASSQDLTQFSGGYTF. The chain carries TRBV4-1 and TRBJ1-2, with D unclear. V was clipped by 0 bases and J by 7 bases, with 18 bases between them. There are 16 residues in the CDR3. Per the germline V gene, CDR1 is MGHRA and CDR2 is YSYEKL.

The chain has TRBV7-9 and TRBJ1-6; TRBD1 matches at 7 bases. Germline trimming cut 5 bases from V and 7 bases from J; bases unmatched to any gene: 11. The CDR3 contains 16 residues. Germline-derived CDR1 and CDR2 are SEHNR and FQNEAQ (reference sequence). This CDR3 reads CASSPSAEQGNSPLHF. CDR3 DNA sequence: TGTGCCAGCAGCCCTAGCGCTGAACAGGGGAATTCACCCCTCCACTTT.